This T cell receptor (beta chain) was captured by sequencing in a study of T cells after yellow fever vaccination. Looking at the study overall: Fractions with few cells were prepared using SMART-Seq v4 Ultra Low Input.

General study points: The bulk population could contribute abundant contaminating clonotypes to FACS-sorted repertoires. A weaker secondary response peaked on day 5, the primary on day 15.

As regards this clonotype: Its antigen is undetermined.

TCR cDNA was made by 5'RACE template switching, adding a universal primer site and UMIs. From the 5' RACE reads, TCRdb called clonotypes with MiXCR, one entry per CDR3 protein. Of hundreds of thousands of distinct CDR3 sequences detected, about a sixth appear once; the ten largest clones hold 15% to 20%. Germline V gives CDR1 SQVTM, CDR2 ANQGSEA. The CDR3 covers 12 residues. V lost 5 bases to trimming and J lost 2 bases, with 10 bases between them. This chain uses TRBV29-1 with TRBJ2-7, with D possibly TRBD1 on 5 matching bases. This TCR was sampled from a man between 18 and 35 years old who received the YFV17D yellow fever vaccine. The sequenced sample was PBMCs, obtained about 5 days after the first yellow fever vaccination. The CDR3 coding sequence is TGCAGCGTTACCAGGGCTCCCTACGAGCAGTACTTC. Translating it yields CSVTRAPYEQYF.